This T cell receptor beta chain was recovered during a study of blood T cell repertoires in COVID-19 (dated by TCRdb to about 2020). Study-wide context: Samples covering the acute and convalescent phases of COVID-19 were provided by collaborators in the United States, Italy and Spain. The samples were drawn from the first 160 participants of the ongoing ImmuneRACE study and from under 1,500 subjects provided by 6 global collaborators. The repertoires were released in a freely available public database meant as a resource for research on the immune response to SARS-CoV-2. Where available, HLA class I and class II types were obtained from metadata supplied by the sample provider rather than from assay-based typing. A de-identified subject ID, COVID-19 status, age in years and sex were almost always included in the sample metadata. The prospective study material was composed of cDNA or gDNA derived from T cells, B-cell-depleted T cells, or PBMCs. Subjects who had been exposed to COVID-19, were actively infected with it, or had recovered from it provided the deeply sampled blood TCRbeta repertoires that made up the dataset. The study at large found these results: The quantity of clinical and demographic metadata differed by source and by participant and was supplied without curation.

A second Seattle source provided samples from volunteer blood donors who had recovered from COVID-19. Each collaborating institution followed its own protocols to collect whole blood in K2EDTA tubes. For TCRbeta analysis, collaborators shipped samples as frozen whole blood, isolated PBMCs, or DNA extracted from either of those sample types. Based on the germline V gene, the CDR1 and CDR2 sequences are KGHDR and SFDVKD. The CDR3 measures 16 amino acids from cysteine to phenylalanine. Just the 48-base CDR3 DNA is kept, in frame starting at base 1. A distance of 15 bases separates the germline ends of V and J, which lose 4 bases and 0 bases respectively. The immunoSEQ Assay, a bias-controlled multiplex PCR, was used to amplify TCRbeta CDR3 regions from genomic DNA. The paper's processing steps were these. Within the assay, amplification of reference gene primers was used to estimate how many nucleated cells each sample contained. To quantify the absolute abundance of each unique TCRbeta CDR3 rearrangement, sequence reads were collapsed and filtered. For each sample, productive Simpson clonality was calculated by taking the square root of Simpson's diversity index across productive rearrangements. Drawn from immuneACCESS, this table holds only the in-frame rearrangements with V and J called that TCRdb kept. Clones are partly lost; checked studies trace under half to an unresolved V gene and leave the rest unexplained. The DNA gave D and trimming, while V, J and clone size come from that table. The sample table records about 210,000 clones; around nine tenths of these occur just once. The ten largest clones take up approximately 6% of the sample.

Concerning this clone itself: Its antigen target is currently unknown. No per-base quality is available; no much larger clone lies one base away.

Sequenced material: peripheral blood. This TCR came from a man aged 55 to 70 who had recovered from COVID-19. The V and J segments used are TRBV24-1 and TRBJ2-7; the D gene assignment is ambiguous. The CDR3 in this case is CATSDLGHLDSYEQYF. Read as DNA, the sequence is TGTGCCACCAGTGACTTGGGCCACCTTGACTCCTACGAGCAGTACTTC.